This TCR beta chain comes out of a study of shared clonotypes between healthy human individuals. The repertoire was sequenced with immunoSEQ multiplex PCR; TCRdb's copy has only in-frame clones and lacks some. In the table there are about 2.1 million clones, 80% to 95% of which are singletons. Naive CD8 cells lacked CD45RO and underwent positive selection for CCR7, leaving out terminally differentiated effector memory CD45RA+ cells. CDR1 is SGDLS and CDR2 is YYNGEE in the germline V gene. This CDR3 region has 15 residues. V lost 0 bases and J lost 8; bases outside the gene matches: 9. Material for sequencing was naive CD8+ T cells from PBMCs. V gene TRBV9 combines with J gene TRBJ1-2; TRBD1 agrees at 8 bases. This clonotype originated in a man younger than 35 in good health. Some clones in this sample may be carry-over from other donors' samples. Here the CDR3 reads CASSVGAQGARGYTF. DNA of the CDR3: TGTGCCAGCAGCGTAGGAGCGCAGGGGGCGAGGGGCTACACCTTC.